These 21 T cell receptor beta chains came from one sample sequenced in a study of CD4 T cells in lung cancer. Profiling relied on immunoSEQ multiplex PCR, and the TCRdb table lists in-frame clones only, not all of them. The sample yields some 10,000 clones, roughly three fifths seen once. The lung tissue was taken at least 3 cm from the tumor in the same resection. Specimen: normal lung tissue taken away from the tumor. The receptors come from a man aged 60 to 69 with non-small cell lung cancer.

The chain has TRBV14 and TRBJ1-1, with unresolved D. The germline V gene has CDR1 SGHDN and CDR2 FVKESK. The ends were cut back, 1 base at V and 11 bases at J, with 14 bases in the middle. The CDR3 has 13 residues. The CDR3 protein is CASSQGTVTGAFF. CDR3 coding DNA: TGTGCCAGCAGCCAAGGGACTGTTACGGGGGCTTTCTTT.

The gene calls are TRBV6-4 and TRBJ2-3; D may be TRBD1 (5 bases). Germline V CDR1 and CDR2: MRHNA, SNTAGT. The ends were cut back, 2 bases at V and 2 bases at J, with 8 bases in the middle. The CDR3 loop spans 14 amino acids. The DNA for the CDR3 is TGTGCCAGCAGTGACGGACAACCCACAGATACGCAGTATTTT. It codes for CASSDGQPTDTQYF.

The CDR3 here is CASSSREVPQNYTF. DNA of the CDR3: TGTGCCAGCAGTTCCCGGGAGGTCCCTCAGAATTACACCTTC. The rearrangement links TRBV27 to TRBJ1-2; D remains ambiguous. Trimming pared 4 bases from V and 11 bases from J, leaving 20 bases between. This CDR3 has 14 amino acids. The germline V gene encodes CDR1 MNHEY and CDR2 SMNVEV (reference sequence).

CDR3 sequence reads: CASSPGTGANNEQFF. CDR3 DNA: TGTGCCAGCTCACCCGGGACAGGGGCGAACAATGAGCAGTTCTTC. The chain uses TRBV18 and TRBJ2-1; 10 nucleotides align to TRBD1. Losses at the gene ends were 3 bases for V and 5 bases for J; bases not matched to a gene: 4. Germline V gene lookup returns CDR1 KGHSH and CDR2 LQKENI. This CDR3 has 15 amino acids.

The gene calls are TRBV20-1 and TRBJ1-1, with no clear D. V was cut by 1 base and J by 7 bases, with 7 bases left in between. The CDR3 spans 11 residues. Germline V gene lookup returns CDR1 DFQATT and CDR2 SNEGSKA (reference sequence). The CDR3: CSARGGIEAFF. The CDR3 DNA sequence: TGCAGTGCTAGAGGAGGGATTGAAGCTTTCTTT.

The genes are TRBV4-2 and TRBJ2-2, with D perhaps TRBD2 (6 bases). CDR1 is LGHNA, CDR2 YNFKEQ, per germline. The CDR3 spans 15 residues. V lost 0 bases and J lost 6, with 11 bases in between. CDR3 loop: CASSQDRTTAGELFF. CDR3 nucleotides: TGTGCCAGCAGCCAAGATAGGACTACGGCCGGGGAGCTGTTTTTT.

This chain joins TRBV9 and TRBJ2-7; D unclear. Per the germline V gene, CDR1 is SGDLS and CDR2 is YYNGEE. This CDR3 has 15 residues. Trimming left V 3 bases short and J 0 bases short, with 13 bases between. The CDR3 DNA reads as TGTGCCAGCAGCGCTACCCCCCTGAGCTCCTACGAGCAGTACTTC. This sequence encodes CASSATPLSSYEQYF. The full variable domain, completed using reference TRBV9 and TRBJ2-7, is DSGVTQTPKHLITATGQRVTLRCSPRSGDLSVYWYQQSLDQGLQFLIQYYNGEERAKGNILERFSAQQFPDLHSELNLSSLELGDSALYFCASSATPLSSYEQYFGPGTRLTVT.

Judged by abundance, this clone is medium-sized. The chain links TRBV28 to TRBJ1-1; TRBD1 aligns across 7 bases. This CDR3 has 15 residues. Trimming took 3 bases from V and 3 from J; bases not matched to a gene: 7. CDR1 MDHEN and CDR2 SYDVKM come from the germline V gene. Here the CDR3 reads CASSFRDRVYTEAFF. CDR3 nucleotides: TGTGCCAGCAGTTTCCGCGACAGGGTCTACACTGAAGCTTTCTTT.

This chain links TRBV10-1 with TRBJ2-1, with 11 bases matching TRBD2. The germline CDR1 and CDR2 sequences are WNHNN and SYGVQD (reference sequence). This CDR3 has 16 residues. V lost 4 bases to trimming and J lost 7 bases; unmatched junction nucleotides: 9. The CDR3: CASSGMTSGDLNEQFF. DNA of the CDR3: TGCGCCAGCAGTGGAATGACTAGCGGGGACCTTAATGAGCAGTTCTTC.

V gene TRBV27 combines with J gene TRBJ1-1; no reliable D call. The CDR3 covers 14 residues. Germline assignment: CDR1 MNHEY and CDR2 SMNVEV (reference sequence). Trimming shortened V by 5 bases and J by 2 bases, and 12 bases separated the two germline ends. Here the CDR3 reads CASSMTFFNTEAFF. CDR3 DNA sequence: TGTGCCAGCAGTATGACATTCTTTAACACTGAAGCTTTCTTT.

The chain carries TRBV30 and TRBJ2-5, with TRBD2 matching 8 bases. V was clipped by 6 bases and J by 5 bases; unmatched bases: 11. The CDR3 length is 14 residues. Germline CDR1 GTSNPN, CDR2 SVGIG (reference sequence). CDR3 in amino acids: CACRRGTSSETQYF. The CDR3 DNA sequence: TGTGCCTGCCGACGTGGGACTAGTTCCGAGACCCAGTACTTC.

V usage is TRBV9 and J usage is TRBJ1-2; 8 positions agree with TRBD1. Germline V gene sequence: CDR1 SGDLS, CDR2 YYNGEE. J was trimmed by 8 bases and V by 4 bases; bases with no gene match: 10. The CDR3 has 14 amino acids. The CDR3 coding sequence is TGTGCCAGCAGCTTCCAGACAGGGGCAATGGGCTACACCTTC. Translated, it gives CASSFQTGAMGYTF.

For the CDR3, the DNA is TGTGCCACTACGGACAGCTATAACTATGGCTACACCTTC. Its translation: CATTDSYNYGYTF. The chain uses TRBV19 and TRBJ1-2, with D perhaps matching TRBD1 (6 bases). Germline V gene lookup returns CDR1 LNHDA and CDR2 SQIVND (reference sequence). Trimming stripped 10 bases from V and 1 base from J, with 13 bases between. The CDR3 runs 13 residues.

The V call is TRBV10-3, the J call TRBJ2-1, with D perhaps matching TRBD2 (6 bases). V lost 2 bases and J lost 6, with 14 bases in between. In germline, CDR1 is ENHRY, CDR2 SYGVKD. This CDR3 spans 15 amino acids. The CDR3 DNA reads as TGTGCCATCAGTGAGGTTAGCGGAGGGACCAATGAGCAGTTCTTC. This sequence encodes CAISEVSGGTNEQFF.

This clone was picked up many times. CDR3 sequence (DNA): TGTGCCAGCAGTGAAGTAGGGGGGGGCGGAGCCTATGGCTACACCTTC. Its translation is CASSEVGGGGAYGYTF. The genes are TRBV6-1 and TRBJ1-2; weak D call: TRBD1 (6 bases). Germline V gives CDR1 MNHNS, CDR2 SASEGT. Between the trimmed V and J ends, which lost 1 base and 4 bases, there was a span of 16 bases. The CDR3 length is 16 residues.

By sample fraction, this clone is large (0.1 to 1%). The chain joins TRBV19 to TRBJ2-1, with 9 bases lining up with TRBD2. The CDR3 sequence is 15 residues long. After removal of 3 bases from V and 5 bases from J, the junction contained 5 bases not matched to a gene. Germline V gene lookup returns CDR1 LNHDA and CDR2 SQIVND (reference sequence). The CDR3: CASSMSAGGHNEQFF. The DNA for the CDR3 is TGTGCCAGTAGTATGTCAGCGGGAGGCCACAATGAGCAGTTCTTC.

As for this clone: This CDR3 is also generated by other DNA sequences in the sample. The rearrangement links TRBV9 to TRBJ2-1; 10 positions agree with TRBD2. The V gene end was trimmed by 4 bases and the J gene end by 2 bases; junction bases not matched to a gene: 6. Germline values: CDR1 SGDLS, CDR2 YYNGEE. This CDR3 region has 16 residues. The CDR3 DNA reads TGTGCCAGCAGCCCCCGGACTAGCGGCACCTACAATGAGCAGTTCTTC. As protein: CASSPRTSGTYNEQFF.

This chain connects TRBV6-4 to TRBJ1-2; D may be TRBD1 (6 bases). The ends were cut back, 6 bases at V and 8 bases at J, with 16 bases in the middle. CDR3 size: 13 residues. The germline V gene has CDR1 MRHNA and CDR2 SNTAGT. This CDR3 reads CASRGQLTSGYTF. The CDR3 DNA reads as TGTGCCAGCAGAGGACAGCTGACGAGCGGCTACACCTTC.

The chain employs TRBV2 and TRBJ2-3; 9 nucleotides align to TRBD2. Germline V CDR1 and CDR2: SNHLY, FYNNEI. The CDR3 is 18 amino acids. Germline trimming cut 7 bases from V and 5 bases from J; bases unmatched to any gene: 19. The CDR3, as DNA: TGTGCCAGCAATCGGGGTCAGCGGGAGGTTAATAACAGAGATACGCAGTATTTT. Amino acids: CASNRGQREVNNRDTQYF.

V gene TRBV18 combines with J gene TRBJ1-4; D unresolved. Trimming took 4 bases from V and 0 from J, leaving 6 bases between them. This CDR3 is built from 14 residues. The germline V gene encodes CDR1 KGHSH and CDR2 LQKENI. This chain's CDR3 is CASSQLATNEKLFF. Here the CDR3 DNA reads TGTGCCAGCTCACAGCTTGCAACTAATGAAAAACTGTTTTTT.

This clone was counted a few times. The genes are TRBV16 and TRBJ1-3; no clear D. The CDR3 is 15 residues long. Germline loops: CDR1 KGHSY, CDR2 FQNENV. V was shortened by 0 bases and J by 0 bases, with 6 bases between the two germline ends. This CDR3 is CASSQSRLSGNTIYF. The CDR3 DNA sequence: TGTGCCAGCAGCCAATCTCGTCTCTCTGGAAACACCATATATTTT.